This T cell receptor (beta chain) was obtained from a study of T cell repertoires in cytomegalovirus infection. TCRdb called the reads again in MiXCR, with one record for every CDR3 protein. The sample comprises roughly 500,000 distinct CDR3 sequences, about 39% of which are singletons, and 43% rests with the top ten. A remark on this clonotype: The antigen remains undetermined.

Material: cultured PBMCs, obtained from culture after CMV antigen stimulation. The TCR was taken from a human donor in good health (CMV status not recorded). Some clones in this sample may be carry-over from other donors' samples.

The CDR3 DNA is TGTGCCAGCAGTGACTTCACAGACCGGCGGGCTTTCTTT. Its translation is CASSDFTDRRAFF. The chain links TRBV2 to TRBJ1-1; D is unresolved. Trimming shortened V by 3 bases and J by 11 bases, and 16 bases separated the two germline ends. The germline gives CDR1 SNHLY, CDR2 FYNNEI. The CDR3 extends over 13 amino acids. Looking up the rest from reference TRBV2 and TRBJ1-1 gives the full variable domain: EPEVTQTPSHQVTQMGQEVILRCVPISNHLYFYWYRQILGQKVEFLVSFYNNEISEKSEIFDDQFSVERPDGSNFTLKIRSTKLEDSAMYFCASSDFTDRRAFFGQGTRLTVV.